The TCR beta chain under discussion was sequenced for a study of blood T cell repertoires in COVID-19. Using immunoSEQ multiplex PCR, the repertoire was profiled, and TCRdb retains in-frame clones only, with some absent. The data show fewer than 300,000 clones, with more than 80% seen just once and over 5.5% held by the top ten. Germline assignment: CDR1 SGHRS and CDR2 YFSETQ. Trimming took 0 bases from V and 2 from J, leaving 11 bases between them. The CDR3 covers 15 residues. The receptor was isolated from a woman between 45 and 65 years old with COVID-19, enrolled during active disease. The chain carries TRBV5-1 and TRBJ1-1; D is unresolved. The sample consisted of peripheral blood. The CDR3 DNA reads TGCGCCAGCAGCTTGGAGCCCACCATAAACACTGAAGCTTTCTTT. Translating it yields CASSLEPTINTEAFF.